This T cell receptor (beta chain) is drawn from a study of blood T cell repertoires in COVID-19 (dated by TCRdb to the early 2020s). Describing the broader study: The collaborator samples originated in the United States, Italy and Spain and spanned the acute and convalescent phases of COVID-19. Samples came from the ongoing ImmuneRACE study (first 160 participants) plus 1,254 subjects from 6 global collaborators. The repertoires were released in a freely available public database intended as a resource for research on the immune response to SARS-CoV-2. The prospective study material was composed of cDNA or gDNA derived from T cells, B-cell-depleted T cells, or PBMCs. Where available, HLA class I and class II types were obtained from metadata supplied by the sample provider rather than from assay-based typing. A de-identified subject ID, COVID-19 status, age in years and sex were almost always included in the sample metadata. Deeply sampled blood TCRbeta repertoires from subjects exposed to, actively infected with, or recovered from COVID-19 were included in the dataset. Findings and caveats that apply to the study as a whole: The quantity of clinical and demographic metadata differed by source and by participant and was supplied without curation.

V is reduced by 5 bases and J by 3 bases, leaving a spacing of 14 bases between them. CDR1 and CDR2, looked up from the germline V gene, are MNHEY and SVGAGI. Including the terminal cysteine and phenylalanine, the CDR3 comprises 14 residues. Only the CDR3 region is kept as DNA, spanning 42 bases read in frame from base 1. TCRbeta CDR3 regions were amplified from genomic DNA using the immunoSEQ Assay, a bias-controlled multiplex PCR. The authors' analysis ran thus. The number of nucleated cells in each sample was estimated by amplification of reference gene primers within the assay. To quantify the absolute abundance of each unique TCRbeta CDR3 rearrangement, sequence reads were collapsed and filtered. For each sample, productive Simpson clonality was calculated by taking the square root of Simpson's diversity index across productive rearrangements. What TCRdb holds here is the immuneACCESS table cut down to in-frame rearrangements. Part of the clones is not present; checked against another copy, under half of the missing clones reflect an unresolved V gene, and the others are unexplained. That table furnishes V, J and clone size, whereas the DNA furnished D and trimming. In this sample the table shows over 200,000 clones, 65% to 85% of which occur a single time. The ten largest clones take up 7.9% of the sample.

About this clone itself: Its binding antigen is unknown. No much larger clone exists at a distance of one base, and base qualities are not known.

Collaborating institutions collected whole blood in K2EDTA tubes following their own protocols. For TCRbeta analysis, collaborator samples were shipped as frozen whole blood, as isolated PBMCs, or as DNA extracted from either sample type. This receptor chain uses TRBV6-5 and TRBJ2-7, with a tentative D gene TRBD2 over 6 matching bases. The source of this sequence is an elderly woman with acute or convalescent COVID-19. The sample was peripheral blood. The DNA sequence is as follows: TGTGCCAGCAGTCCCTGGCAGGGAGGCTACGAGCAGTACTTC. Translation gives CASSPWQGGYEQYF.